The entry below gives a single T cell receptor (beta chain) sequence along with its context. This sample was taken from a study of cytomegalovirus exposure and HLA in healthy donors. PCR primers comprised 60 Vbeta and 13 Jbeta primers. Clones were read by immunoSEQ multiplex PCR, and TCRdb kept only the in-frame ones, dropping some. This repertoire includes about 65,000 clones. V lost 0 bases to trimming and J lost 5 bases, with 7 bases between them. The germline V gene encodes CDR1 SQVTM and CDR2 ANQGSEA. This CDR3 is 12 amino acids long. The clonotype comes from a boy aged 10-17 years in good health and CMV-seronegative. The chain links TRBV29-1 to TRBJ1-1; D is unresolved. Specimen: PBMCs. The CDR3 nucleotides are TGCAGCGTTGAAGATCCGGGAACTGAAGCTTTCTTT. Its protein product is CSVEDPGTEAFF.